The clone carrying this T cell receptor (beta chain) was counted at least ten times. Its antigen is currently unknown. This sample stems from a study of T cells in Graves' hyperthyroidism and ophthalmopathy. The wider study: Peripheral blood collection took place at initial diagnosis, before any treatment. General study results and limits: Stable hyperthyroidism was separated from ophthalmopathy by a model based on 13 V-J features. Ophthalmopathy, as predicted by the model, came a median 6.5 months after the prediction.

Authors of the study amplified TCR beta CDR3 regions from RNA transcripts. First-round RT-PCR of the TCR CDR3 relied on the HTBI primer set. One entry per CDR3 protein, called by TCRdb with MiXCR from the multiplex PCR reads. The repertoire has some 720,000 distinct CDR3 sequences, about a sixth of them found once; the top ten carry roughly 8%. Germline V gene sequence: CDR1 SNHLY, CDR2 FYNNEI. This CDR3 spans 14 amino acids. V lost 1 base, J lost 3 bases, and 9 bases lay in between. The genes are TRBV2 and TRBJ1-1, with D tentatively TRBD1 (6 bases). Sequencing was done on a sample of blood. The sequence was obtained from a man aged 18 to 29 with Graves' hyperthyroidism. CDR3: CASSEEGGYTEAFF. The CDR3 nucleotides read TGTGCCAGCAGTGAAGAGGGGGGCTACACTGAAGCTTTCTTT.